The rows below give T cell receptor beta chains drawn from one sample of a study of T-cell reconstitution after alpha-beta-depleted transplantation in children. In TCRdb, the PCR reads were re-called with MiXCR into one record per CDR3 protein. Of 5,500 to 8,500 distinct CDR3 sequences detected, 4% to 5.5% appear once; the ten largest clones hold roughly 25%. This specimen was PBMCs, mostly from graft donor cells, taken 180 days after TCRalphabeta/CD19-depleted stem cell transplant. These receptors were obtained from a child under two years old who had a stem cell transplant for acute myeloid leukemia, so the T cells may come from the graft donor. Each CDR3 is given with its conserved first and last residue. Each record gives: J gene, V gene, clone size, D gene, CDR3 protein, CDR3 DNA. The D gene is left open where the match is weak. Size values are once, few and many counts, or a class for expanded clones, and some rows have none.

TRBJ2-1 | TRBV11-3 | . | . | CASSFDEYNEQFF | TGTGCCAGCAGCTTTGACGAATACAATGAGCAGTTCTTC
TRBJ2-3 | TRBV4-3 | many | TRBD2 | CASSQVRSGNTDTQYF | TGCGCCAGCAGCCAAGTACGGAGCGGGAATACGGATACGCAGTATTTT
TRBJ2-1 | TRBV20-1 | medium-sized | . | CSAGAPRTVPSYNEQFF | TGCAGTGCTGGGGCCCCCAGGACCGTACCATCCTACAATGAGCAGTTCTTC
TRBJ2-5 | TRBV12-3/TRBV12-4 | many | . | CAVGGTAIQETQYF | TGTGCAGTGGGGGGGACAGCGATCCAAGAGACCCAGTACTTC
TRBJ2-7 | TRBV6-5 | many | . | CASSPALGASYEQYF | TGTGCCAGCAGCCCGGCCCTTGGGGCCTCCTACGAGCAGTACTTC
TRBJ1-1 | TRBV5-1 | medium-sized | . | CASSLTGYTEAFF | TGCGCCAGCAGCTTAACAGGGTACACTGAAGCTTTCTTT
TRBJ2-7 | TRBV2 | many | . | CASSVDLRVEQYF | TGTGCCAGCAGTGTAGATCTCCGGGTCGAGCAGTACTTC
TRBJ1-5 | TRBV28 | medium-sized | TRBD1 | CASSFPTGTANNQPQHF | TGTGCCAGCAGTTTCCCTACCGGGACAGCGAACAATCAGCCCCAGCATTTT
TRBJ2-7 | TRBV20-1 | once | . | CCAGAPGEQYF | TGCTGTGCCGGGGCGCCGGGGGAGCAGTACTTC
TRBJ2-5 | TRBV18 | medium-sized | . | CASSPSGRETQYF | TGTGCCAGCTCACCATCAGGAAGGGAGACCCAGTACTTC
TRBJ2-1 | TRBV4-1 | medium-sized | TRBD2 | CASSQGYSGRGGEQFF | TGCGCCAGCAGCCAAGGGTATAGCGGGAGGGGTGGTGAGCAGTTCTTC
TRBJ1-5 | TRBV10-2 | many | TRBD1 | CATRDRANQPQHF | TGCGCCACCCGGGACAGGGCAAATCAGCCCCAGCATTTT
TRBJ2-5 | TRBV20-1 | medium-sized | . | CSAARYLGGGETQYF | TGCAGTGCCGCTCGATATCTCGGGGGTGGGGAGACCCAGTACTTC
TRBJ2-5 | TRBV28 | many | . | CASSQETQYF | TGTGCCAGTTCTCAAGAGACCCAGTACTTC
TRBJ2-1 | TRBV20-1 | medium-sized | TRBD2 | CSVAGTSGYNEQFF | TGCAGTGTCGCCGGGACTAGCGGGTACAATGAGCAGTTCTTC
TRBJ2-5 | TRBV21-1 | many | . | CASSQDSEPGETQYF | TGTGCCAGCAGCCAGGACAGCGAACCAGGAGAGACCCAGTACTTC
TRBJ2-1 | TRBV12-3/TRBV12-4 | many | . | CASRIGTGEQFF | TGTGCCAGCCGAATTGGTACGGGTGAGCAGTTCTTC
TRBJ2-1 | TRBV28 | many | TRBD2 | CASSYNPMTSGRANEQFF | TGTGCCAGCAGTTATAACCCCATGACTAGCGGGAGGGCCAATGAGCAGTTCTTC
TRBJ2-7 | TRBV6-2/TRBV6-3 | many | TRBD2 | CASSWTSGRYEQYF | TGTGCCAGCAGCTGGACTAGCGGGCGATACGAGCAGTACTTC
TRBJ1-5 | TRBV5-5 | many | . | CASSFGPRGNQPQHF | TGTGCCAGCAGCTTTGGCCCCCGGGGCAATCAGCCCCAGCATTTT
TRBJ1-1 | TRBV3-1 | . | . | CATTKQVFGTEAFF | TGTGCCACCACCAAGCAGGTCTTCGGGACTGAAGCTTTCTTT
TRBJ1-1 | TRBV12-3/TRBV12-4 | medium-sized | . | CASSLSPTDTNTEAFF | TGTGCCAGCAGTTTATCCCCGACAGATACGAACACTGAAGCTTTCTTT
TRBJ2-3 | TRBV12-3/TRBV12-4 | medium-sized | TRBD2 | CASSFSGGSTDTQYF | TGTGCCAGCAGCTTTAGCGGGGGCAGCACAGATACGCAGTATTTT
TRBJ2-1 | TRBV19 | many | . | CASSPDLALRADEQFF | TGTGCCAGTAGTCCCGACCTAGCGTTGAGGGCCGATGAGCAGTTCTTC
TRBJ2-2 | TRBV4-3 | medium-sized | TRBD1 | CASSQLRGQGITGELFF | TGCGCCAGCAGCCAACTGAGGGGACAGGGGATCACCGGGGAGCTGTTTTTT
TRBJ2-7 | TRBV7-2 | medium-sized | TRBD1 | CASSPDSGQGMSYEQYF | TGTGCCAGCAGCCCCGATTCTGGACAGGGGATGAGCTACGAGCAGTACTTC
TRBJ2-1 | TRBV20-1 | large | TRBD2 | CSAARELAYNEQFF | TGCAGTGCCGCGCGGGAGTTGGCCTACAATGAGCAGTTCTTC
TRBJ2-1 | TRBV9 | many | TRBD2 | CASSAHSGLAGYNEQFF | TGTGCCAGCAGCGCGCATTCGGGGCTAGCGGGCTACAATGAGCAGTTCTTC
TRBJ2-4 | TRBV6-5 | many | . | CASSYCARYLAKNIQYF | TGTGCCAGCAGTTACTGTGCTAGATACCTAGCCAAAAACATTCAGTACTTC
TRBJ1-6 | TRBV19 | once | . | CASKERDSYNSPLHF | TGTGCCAGTAAGGAACGAGACTCCTATAATTCACCCCTCCACTTT
TRBJ2-1 | TRBV7-9 | many | . | CASSLKGTSYNEQFF | TGTGCCAGCAGCTTAAAGGGGACCTCCTACAATGAGCAGTTCTTC
TRBJ1-5 | TRBV28 | many | . | CASSLWSPGSQPQHF | TGTGCCAGCAGTTTATGGTCCCCAGGGAGTCAGCCCCAGCATTTT
TRBJ2-7 | TRBV20-1 | many | TRBD1 | CSSFPPGTGAREQYF | TGCAGTTCTTTCCCCCCCGGGACAGGGGCGCGAGAGCAGTACTTC
TRBJ2-1 | TRBV7-7 | medium-sized | TRBD2 | CASSLSGGRNEQFF | TGTGCCAGCAGCTTATCGGGAGGGCGAAATGAGCAGTTCTTC
TRBJ2-2 | TRBV28 | many | TRBD2 | CASSRGLVGYTGELFF | TGTGCCAGCAGCCGTGGACTAGTGGGGTACACCGGGGAGCTGTTTTTT
TRBJ2-3 | TRBV19 | many | TRBD2 | CASSPITGTSIDTQYF | TGTGCCAGTAGTCCCATCACCGGGACTAGCATCGATACGCAGTATTTT
TRBJ2-1 | TRBV2 | medium-sized | TRBD2 | CASSGTSGNEQFF | TGTGCCAGCAGCGGGACTAGCGGAAATGAGCAGTTCTTC
TRBJ2-7 | TRBV27 | . | . | CASSWGPSYEQYF | TGTGCCAGCAGTTGGGGACCGTCCTACGAGCAGTACTTC
TRBJ2-7 | TRBV28 | many | TRBD2 | CASSLEAGATMGQYF | TGTGCCAGCAGTTTAGAAGCGGGAGCCACCATGGGGCAGTACTTC
TRBJ2-1 | TRBV5-1 | many | . | CASRQGSKPALDEQFF | TGCGCCAGCAGGCAGGGATCAAAACCTGCCCTCGATGAGCAGTTCTTC
TRBJ2-7 | TRBV7-2 | many | . | CASSLNGVYEQYF | TGTGCCAGCAGCTTAAATGGGGTCTACGAGCAGTACTTC
TRBJ2-3 | TRBV9 | . | . | CASSADQSTDTQYF | TGTGCCAGCAGCGCGGATCAGAGCACAGATACGCAGTATTTT
TRBJ2-7 | TRBV19 | many | . | CASSIGRSYEQYF | TGTGCCAGTAGTATCGGCAGGTCCTACGAGCAGTACTTC
TRBJ2-3 | TRBV15 | medium-sized | TRBD2 | CATSRGHSGSADTQYF | TGTGCCACCAGCAGGGGGCATAGCGGGAGTGCAGATACGCAGTATTTT
TRBJ2-3 | TRBV5-6 | . | . | CAMGADPTDTQYF | TGTGCCATGGGCGCGGACCCCACAGATACGCAGTATTTT
TRBJ2-7 | TRBV5-1 | medium-sized | TRBD1 | CASRPGTGTYEQYF | TGCGCCAGCAGGCCCGGGACAGGTACCTACGAGCAGTACTTC